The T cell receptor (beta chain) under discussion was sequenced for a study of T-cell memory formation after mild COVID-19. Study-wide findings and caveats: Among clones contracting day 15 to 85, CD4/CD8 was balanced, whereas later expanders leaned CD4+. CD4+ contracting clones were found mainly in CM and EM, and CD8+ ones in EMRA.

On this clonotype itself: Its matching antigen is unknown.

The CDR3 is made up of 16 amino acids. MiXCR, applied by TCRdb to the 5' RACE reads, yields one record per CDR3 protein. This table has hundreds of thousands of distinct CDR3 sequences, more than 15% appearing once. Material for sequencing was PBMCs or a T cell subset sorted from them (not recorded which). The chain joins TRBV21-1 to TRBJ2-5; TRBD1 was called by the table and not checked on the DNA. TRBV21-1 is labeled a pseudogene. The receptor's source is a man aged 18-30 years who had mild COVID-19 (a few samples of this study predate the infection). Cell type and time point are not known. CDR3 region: CASSRRFRGADETQYF. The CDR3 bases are TGTGCCAGCAGCCGGCGCTTCAGGGGCGCGGACGAGACCCAGTACTTC.